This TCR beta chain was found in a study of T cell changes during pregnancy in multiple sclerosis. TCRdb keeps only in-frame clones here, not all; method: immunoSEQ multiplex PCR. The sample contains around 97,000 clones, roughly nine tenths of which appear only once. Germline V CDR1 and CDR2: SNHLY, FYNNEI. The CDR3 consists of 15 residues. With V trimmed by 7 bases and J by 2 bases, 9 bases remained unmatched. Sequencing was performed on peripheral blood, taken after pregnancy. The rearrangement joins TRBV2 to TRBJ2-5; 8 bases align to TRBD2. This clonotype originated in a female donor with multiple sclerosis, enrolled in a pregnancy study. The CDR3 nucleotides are TGTGCCAGCACTAAAGGACTAGCTGTGCAAGAGACCCAGTACTTC. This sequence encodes CASTKGLAVQETQYF.